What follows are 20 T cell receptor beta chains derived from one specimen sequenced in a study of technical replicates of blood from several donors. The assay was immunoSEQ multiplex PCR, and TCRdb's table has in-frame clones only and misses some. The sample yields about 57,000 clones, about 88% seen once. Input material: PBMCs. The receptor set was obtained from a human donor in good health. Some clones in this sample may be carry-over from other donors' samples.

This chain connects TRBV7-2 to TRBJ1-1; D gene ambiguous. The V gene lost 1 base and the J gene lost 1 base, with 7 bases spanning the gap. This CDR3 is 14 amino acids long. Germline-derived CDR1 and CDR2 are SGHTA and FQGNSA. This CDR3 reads CASSLVIGNTEAFF. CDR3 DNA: TGTGCCAGCAGCTTAGTAATCGGGAACACTGAAGCTTTCTTT.

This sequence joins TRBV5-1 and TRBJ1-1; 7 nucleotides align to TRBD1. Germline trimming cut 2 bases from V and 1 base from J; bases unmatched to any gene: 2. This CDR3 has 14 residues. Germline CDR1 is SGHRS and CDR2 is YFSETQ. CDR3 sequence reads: CASSLQGQNTEAFF. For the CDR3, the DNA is TGCGCCAGCAGCTTACAGGGGCAGAACACTGAAGCTTTCTTT.

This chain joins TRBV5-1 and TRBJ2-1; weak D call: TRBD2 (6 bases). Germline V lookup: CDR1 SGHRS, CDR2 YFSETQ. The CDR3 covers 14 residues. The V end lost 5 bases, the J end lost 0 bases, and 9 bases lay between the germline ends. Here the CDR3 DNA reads TGCGCCAGCAGTCCGGGGGACTCCTACAATGAGCAGTTCTTC. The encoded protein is CASSPGDSYNEQFF. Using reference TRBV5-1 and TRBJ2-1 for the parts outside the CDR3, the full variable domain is KAGVTQTPRYLIKTRGQQVTLSCSPISGHRSVSWYQQTPGQGLQFLFEYFSETQRNKGNFPGRFSGRQFSNSRSEMNVSTLELGDSALYLCASSPGDSYNEQFFGPGTRLTVL.

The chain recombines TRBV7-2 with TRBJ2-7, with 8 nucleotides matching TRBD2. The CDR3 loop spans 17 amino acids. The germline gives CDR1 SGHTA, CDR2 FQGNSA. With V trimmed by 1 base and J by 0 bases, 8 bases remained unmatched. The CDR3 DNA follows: TGTGCCAGCAGCTTAGAGGACGGGGGGGCGAGCTCCTACGAGCAGTACTTC. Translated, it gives CASSLEDGGASSYEQYF.

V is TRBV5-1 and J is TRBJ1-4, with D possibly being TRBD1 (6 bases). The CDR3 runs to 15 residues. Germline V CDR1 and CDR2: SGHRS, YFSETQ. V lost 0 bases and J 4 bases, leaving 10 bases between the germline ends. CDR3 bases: TGCGCCAGCAGCTTGGTTGGGGGCTTTAATGAAAAACTGTTTTTT. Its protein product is CASSLVGGFNEKLFF.

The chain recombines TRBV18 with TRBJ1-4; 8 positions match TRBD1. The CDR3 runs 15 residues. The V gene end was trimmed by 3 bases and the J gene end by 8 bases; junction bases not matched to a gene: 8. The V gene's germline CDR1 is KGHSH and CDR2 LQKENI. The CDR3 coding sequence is TGTGCCAGCTCACCGGGACAGGCGAGCGTGGAAAAACTGTTTTTT. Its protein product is CASSPGQASVEKLFF.

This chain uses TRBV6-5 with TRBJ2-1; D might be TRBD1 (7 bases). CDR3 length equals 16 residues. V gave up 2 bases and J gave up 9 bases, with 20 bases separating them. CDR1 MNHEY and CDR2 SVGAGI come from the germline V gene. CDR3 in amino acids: CASSYQGEVGNGEQFF. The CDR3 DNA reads TGTGCCAGCAGTTACCAGGGGGAGGTGGGCAACGGTGAGCAGTTCTTC.

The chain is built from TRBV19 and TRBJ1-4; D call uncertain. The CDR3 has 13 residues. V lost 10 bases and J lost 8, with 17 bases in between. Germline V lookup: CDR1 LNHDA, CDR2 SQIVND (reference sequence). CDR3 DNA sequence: TGTGCCACCGCGGGAGGTTCCTTCGAAAAACTGTTTTTT. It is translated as CATAGGSFEKLFF.

CDR3 sequence reads: CASSPLSSYEQYF. The CDR3 DNA reads as TGCGCCAGCAGTCCCTTGAGCTCCTACGAGCAGTACTTC. The rearrangement joins TRBV5-1 to TRBJ2-7, with D uncertain. The germline V gene has CDR1 SGHRS and CDR2 YFSETQ. The CDR3 runs 13 residues. Trimming shortened V by 5 bases and J by 0 bases, and 9 bases separated the two germline ends.

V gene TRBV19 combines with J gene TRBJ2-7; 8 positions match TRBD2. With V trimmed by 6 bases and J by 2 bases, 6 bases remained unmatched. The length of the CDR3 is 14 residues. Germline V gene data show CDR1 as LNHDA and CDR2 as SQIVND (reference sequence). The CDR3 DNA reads TGTGCCAGTAGGGCAAGCGGGGGCACCTACGAGCAGTACTTC. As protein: CASRASGGTYEQYF.

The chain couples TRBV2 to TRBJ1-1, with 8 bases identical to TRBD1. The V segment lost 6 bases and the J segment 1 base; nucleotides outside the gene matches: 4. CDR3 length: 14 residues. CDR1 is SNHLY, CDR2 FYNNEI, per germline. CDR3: CASRLGQANTEAFF. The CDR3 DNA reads TGTGCCAGCAGGCTGGGACAGGCGAACACTGAAGCTTTCTTT.

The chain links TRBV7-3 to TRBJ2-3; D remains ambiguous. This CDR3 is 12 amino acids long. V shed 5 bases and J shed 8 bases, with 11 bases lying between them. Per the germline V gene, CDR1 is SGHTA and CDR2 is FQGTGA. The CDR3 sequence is CASSPTDGTQYF. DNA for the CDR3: TGTGCCAGCAGCCCTACAGATGGTACGCAGTATTTT.

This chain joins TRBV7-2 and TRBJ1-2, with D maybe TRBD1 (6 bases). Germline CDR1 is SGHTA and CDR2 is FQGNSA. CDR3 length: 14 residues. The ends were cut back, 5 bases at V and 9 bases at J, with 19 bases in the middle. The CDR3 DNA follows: TGTGCCAGCAGCCCCAGCCGGGGGGCCACACGCTACACCTTC. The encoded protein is CASSPSRGATRYTF.

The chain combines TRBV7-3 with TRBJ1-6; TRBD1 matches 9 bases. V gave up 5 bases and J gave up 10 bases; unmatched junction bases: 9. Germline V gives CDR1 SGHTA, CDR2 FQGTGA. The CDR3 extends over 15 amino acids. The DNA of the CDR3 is TGTGCCAGCAGCCCGTCGGACAGGGGAGGGTCACCCCTCCACTTT. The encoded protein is CASSPSDRGGSPLHF.

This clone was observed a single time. CDR3 coding DNA: TGTGCCAGCTCCCCCAGCGCCAGTGCTTTCGAGCAGTACTTC. This gives the protein CASSPSASAFEQYF. The chain recombines TRBV7-9 with TRBJ2-7; D remains unclear. Germline V gene data show CDR1 as SEHNR and CDR2 as FQNEAQ (reference sequence). The CDR3 sequence is 14 residues long. V was trimmed by 8 bases and J by 6 bases, leaving 20 bases between them.

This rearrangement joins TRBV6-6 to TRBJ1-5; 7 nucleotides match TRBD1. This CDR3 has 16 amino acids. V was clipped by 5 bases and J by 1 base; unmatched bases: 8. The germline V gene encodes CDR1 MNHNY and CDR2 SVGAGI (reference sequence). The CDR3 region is CASSAGQWDSNQPQHF. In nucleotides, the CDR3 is TGTGCCAGCAGTGCGGGACAGTGGGACAGCAATCAGCCCCAGCATTTT.

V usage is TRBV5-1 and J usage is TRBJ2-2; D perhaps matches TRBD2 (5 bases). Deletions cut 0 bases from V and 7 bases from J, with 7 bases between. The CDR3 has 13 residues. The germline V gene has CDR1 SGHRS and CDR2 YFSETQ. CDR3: CASSLGGFGELFF. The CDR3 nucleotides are TGCGCCAGCAGCTTGGGAGGGTTCGGGGAGCTGTTTTTT.

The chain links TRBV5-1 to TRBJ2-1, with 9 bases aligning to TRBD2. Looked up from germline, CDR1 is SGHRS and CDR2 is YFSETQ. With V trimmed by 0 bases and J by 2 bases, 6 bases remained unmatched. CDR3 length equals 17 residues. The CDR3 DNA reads TGCGCCAGCAGCTTGGTCTTCGCGGGGGGGACCTACAATGAGCAGTTCTTC. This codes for CASSLVFAGGTYNEQFF. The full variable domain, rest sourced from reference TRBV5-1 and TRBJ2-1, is KAGVTQTPRYLIKTRGQQVTLSCSPISGHRSVSWYQQTPGQGLQFLFEYFSETQRNKGNFPGRFSGRQFSNSRSEMNVSTLELGDSALYLCASSLVFAGGTYNEQFFGPGTRLTVL.

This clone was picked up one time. In DNA form, the CDR3 reads TGTGCCAGCAGTGATAGGTGGGCAGGGGAAAACTACGAGCAGTACTTC. It encodes CASSDRWAGENYEQYF. The chain couples TRBV6-4 to TRBJ2-7; perhaps TRBD1 as D (6 bases). The CDR3 runs 16 residues. Germline V gives CDR1 MRHNA, CDR2 SNTAGT. Trimming left V 3 bases short and J 3 bases short, with 18 bases between.

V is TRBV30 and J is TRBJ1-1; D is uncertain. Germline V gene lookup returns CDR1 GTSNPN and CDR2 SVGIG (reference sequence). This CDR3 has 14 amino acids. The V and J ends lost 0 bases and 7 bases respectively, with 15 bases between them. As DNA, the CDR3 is TGTGCCTGGAGTGTCCCCGCTAAAAGCCGTGAAGCTTTCTTT. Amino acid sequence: CAWSVPAKSREAFF.